This record covers a single TCR beta chain. It lacks a known antigen. Nothing much larger sits one base from this clone, and base qualities are not available. The library was prepared using 5' RACE. The sequencing machine was an Illumina HiSeq 2500. A second roughly 6 to 12 cycle PCR used a sample-barcoded 5' primer and a J-beta primer mix. A unique molecular identifier was introduced onto each TCR beta cDNA molecule by a template-switch 5' adaptor carrying 12 random nucleotides. At least 2.5 million CDR3-containing paired-end reads were obtained from each sample. First-strand cDNA was synthesized from all RNA with the Mint cDNA synthesis kit, primed by a TRBC-specific oligonucleotide. After uracil-DNA glycosylase treatment, a first 18-cycle PCR used universal primers M1SS and BC2_uni_R on all cDNA. Under the source paper's analysis protocol: Each sample was normalized by randomly selecting 1 million high-quality reads, each carrying a distinct molecular identifier. Reads sharing molecular identifiers were discarded rather than binned into consensus sequences. MiTCR, with a Q25 quality threshold and the strictest error-elimination algorithm, was used for CDR3 identification, clonotype clustering and error correction. Lower-bound total TCR beta diversity was estimated with a nonparametric unseen species model using Euler transformation. TCRdb reprocessing: public reads trimmed at Q25 with fastp, clones called with MiXCR, in-frame beta chains kept. Rows matching on CDR3 protein sequence are summarized as one entry with the most common DNA and genes. The V and J calls shown here were made by TCRdb, not taken from the authors' results. This sample lists fewer than 750,000 distinct CDR3 sequences; more than 45% were detected once. Of the sample, approximately 25% falls within the top ten clones.

The sample originates from a study of blood T cells in healthy people across ages (dated by TCRdb to the mid-2010s). Study-wide context: Template switching captured roughly one uniquely barcoded TCR beta cDNA molecule per two T cells in model experiments. To avoid experimental bias, donors of different ages were distributed randomly across sequencing lanes. The donors were split into four age groups: young (average approximately 16 years), middle-aged (roughly 42), aged (roughly 68) and long-lived (roughly 88). To track age-related changes in TCR beta repertoire diversity, the study relied on deep sequencing normalized with unique cDNA molecular identifiers. The study analyzed two additional independent replicas of 1 million unique cDNA reads from the same blood draw for two donors, one aged 18 to 30 and one aged 80 or older. What the authors observed across the whole study: Because donor CMV infection status was unknown, age-related changes in expanded clonotypes were potentially confounded. A strong correlation was found between observed TCR beta diversity and the percentage of naive T cells measured by flow cytometry. Estimates of total diversity from one million sequenced T cells were regarded as lower bounds and underestimates. Bulk unsorted PBMC profiling prevented conclusive comparison of naive and antigen-experienced compartments. The long-lived group showed more naive CD4+ T cells, fewer expanded clones and increased TCR diversity than the aged group, suggesting age selection. As age increased, observed TCR beta diversity per million T cells dropped in a roughly linear way, and a significant reduction was already evident by age approximately 40.

Systemically healthy Caucasian individuals from Russia, over 30 in total and aged roughly 6 to 90 years, were included as donors. About 10 milliliters of peripheral blood were collected from each donor into EDTA-treated Vacutainer tubes. Ficoll-Paque density-gradient centrifugation was used to isolate PBMCs, with at least 6.5 million obtained per sample. Trizol reagent was used to extract total RNA from PBMCs, with at least 5.5 micrograms per sample. For every donor, an aliquot of PBMCs went through flow cytometry to measure the percentages of naive CD45RAhigh/CD27high T cells. The CDR3 covers 18 residues, taking in both the cysteine and the phenylalanine. Just the 54-base CDR3 DNA is kept, in frame starting at base 1. The trim is 0 bases for V and 0 bases for J, with a gap of 17 bases between the germline ends. CDR1 and CDR2, per the germline V gene, are MNHEY and SVGEGT.

Specimen: blood. Recombination linked TRBV6-2 or TRBV6-3 to TRBJ2-5, with the D call perhaps TRBD1 or TRBD2, as 5 bases match in each case. The TCR sequence derives from a man aged 80 or over in good health. Here the CDR3 is given as CASSYSGDPGQNQETQYF. The DNA is TGTGCCAGCAGTTACTCGGGTGACCCGGGGCAAAACCAAGAGACCCAGTACTTC.